This T cell receptor (beta chain) was captured by sequencing in a study of T-cell memory formation after mild COVID-19. With constant-segment primers, 5'RACE yielded cDNA libraries of TCR alpha and TCR beta that carried sample barcodes and UMIs. MiXCR was run by TCRdb on the 5' RACE reads, yielding one entry per CDR3 protein. The sample has about 140,000 distinct CDR3 sequences, roughly 15% seen once. The CDR3 extends over 14 amino acids. Trimming pared 6 bases from V and 9 bases from J, leaving 18 bases between. Germline V gene sequence: CDR1 SGHTA, CDR2 FQGTGA. This clonotype was picked up many times.

The J gene is TRBJ2-4, the V gene TRBV7-3; D may correspond to TRBD1 or TRBD2 (5 bases each). This clonotype originated in an adult woman who had mild COVID-19 (a few samples of this study predate the infection). Cell type and time point are not known. The specimen sequenced was PBMCs or a T cell subset sorted from them (not recorded which). The CDR3 sequence is CASSSGPQESIQYF. In DNA form, the CDR3 reads TGTGCCAGCAGTTCGGGGCCGCAGGAAAGCATTCAGTACTTC.